This is a list of T cell receptor beta chains from one sample in a study of T cell responses to AZD1222 COVID-19 vaccine. Generated by immunoSEQ multiplex PCR, the TCRdb table keeps only in-frame clones and is missing some. Found here are approximately 43,000 clones, approximately 90% of them singletons; the top ten hold just under 25%. The material sequenced was peripheral blood, taken 28 days after the second AZD1222 dose. These receptors originate from an adult who received the AZD1222 COVID-19 vaccine. Each CDR3 is given with its conserved first and last residue. Each record gives: D gene, V gene, J gene, clone size, CDR3 protein, CDR3 DNA. A D gene is named only where the DNA matches it firmly. Expanded clones are given a class, and other clones once, few, many or no size at all.

-	TRBV7-9	TRBJ2-7	-	CASSFETYEQYF	TGTGCCAGCAGCTTCGAAACCTACGAGCAGTACTTC
-	TRBV24-1	TRBJ2-3	-	CAVGSASTDTQYF	TGTGCCGTGGGGAGCGCCAGCACAGATACGCAGTATTTT
TRBD1	TRBV7-3	TRBJ2-3	-	CASSRDRATDTQYF	TGTGCCAGCAGCCGGGACAGGGCGACAGATACGCAGTATTTT
TRBD1	TRBV25-1	TRBJ1-4	-	CASSDTGAWSEKLFF	TGTGCCAGCAGTGACACAGGGGCATGGAGTGAAAAACTGTTTTTT
-	TRBV5-1	TRBJ2-1	-	CASSSEVYNEQFF	TGCGCCAGCAGCTCCGAAGTATACAATGAGCAGTTCTTC
-	TRBV19	TRBJ2-2	few	CASSMGRFPTGELFF	TGTGCCAGTAGTATGGGACGGTTTCCCACCGGGGAGCTGTTTTTT
TRBD2	TRBV7-9	TRBJ2-5	-	CASSLAGGPEQETQYF	TGTGCCAGCAGCTTAGCGGGAGGGCCGGAACAAGAGACCCAGTACTTC
TRBD1	TRBV6-2/TRBV6-3	TRBJ2-6	once	CASSATDRGYGANVLTF	TGTGCCAGCAGCGCCACAGACAGGGGTTACGGGGCCAACGTCCTGACTTTC
-	TRBV3-1/TRBV3-2	TRBJ1-2	-	CASSQEDRCGYTF	TGTGCCAGCAGCCAAGAGGACAGATGTGGCTACACCTTC
-	TRBV11-2	TRBJ2-7	-	CASSDTTILGQYF	TGTGCCAGCAGCGACACGACTATACTGGGGCAGTACTTC
-	TRBV27	TRBJ2-1	-	CASSLIGDNEQFF	TGTGCCAGCAGTTTGATTGGGGACAATGAGCAGTTCTTC
-	TRBV11-2	TRBJ2-5	once	CASSWGTVSWREQYF	TGTGCCAGCAGCTGGGGCACAGTTTCGTGGAGGGAGCAGTACTTC
TRBD1	TRBV12-3/TRBV12-4	TRBJ2-7	-	CASGQEGSYEQYF	TGTGCCAGCGGACAGGAAGGCTCCTACGAGCAGTACTTC
-	TRBV2	TRBJ2-7	once	CASKVETGHSYEQYF	TGTGCCAGCAAGGTGGAGACGGGTCACTCCTACGAGCAGTACTTC
TRBD2	TRBV19	TRBJ2-7	-	CASSTQTGGAYEQYF	TGTGCCAGTAGTACCCAAACGGGAGGGGCCTACGAGCAGTACTTC
TRBD1	TRBV5-3	TRBJ1-2	-	CARSLAFRDRYAGYTF	TGTGCCAGAAGCTTGGCGTTTAGGGACAGGTATGCTGGCTACACCTTC
TRBD2	TRBV5-1	TRBJ2-2	-	CASSSITSGGTGELFF	TGCGCCAGCAGCTCGATCACTAGCGGGGGTACCGGGGAGCTGTTTTTT
TRBD1	TRBV4-2	TRBJ2-7	-	CASSSLDRGPYEQYF	TGTGCCAGCAGCTCCCTGGACAGGGGCCCCTACGAGCAGTACTTC
-	TRBV4-2	TRBJ1-1	-	CASSQEEDTEAFF	TGTGCCAGCAGCCAAGAGGAGGACACTGAAGCTTTCTTT
-	TRBV7-3	TRBJ2-3	-	CASSLTATDTQYF	TGTGCCAGCAGCTTAACAGCCACAGATACGCAGTATTTT
-	TRBV20-1	TRBJ2-4	once	CSASLVRPTKNIQYF	TGCAGTGCTAGTCTTGTCCGCCCAACCAAAAACATTCAGTACTTC
TRBD1	TRBV7-9	TRBJ2-2	-	CASSPGTGRTGELFF	TGTGCCAGCAGCCCCGGGACAGGGAGGACCGGGGAGCTGTTTTTT
-	TRBV7-2	TRBJ2-1	-	CASSSGGLNEQFF	TGTGCCAGCAGCTCAGGGGGGTTGAATGAGCAGTTCTTC
TRBD2	TRBV10-2	TRBJ2-1	-	CASSPGLAGNNEQFF	TGCGCCAGCAGTCCCGGTCTAGCGGGGAACAATGAGCAGTTCTTC
-	TRBV14	TRBJ2-7	-	CASSRAEDRAVEQYF	TGTGCCAGCAGCCGGGCGGAGGACAGAGCCGTCGAGCAGTACTTC
-	TRBV11-1	TRBJ2-7	-	CASSLSGYEQYF	TGTGCCAGCAGCTTAAGTGGGTACGAGCAGTACTTC
-	TRBV12-5	TRBJ2-2	-	CASVRAGMGTGELFF	TGTGCTAGTGTGAGGGCAGGGATGGGCACCGGGGAGCTGTTTTTT
-	TRBV12-2	TRBJ2-1	-	CASRLANSGGAYNEQFF	TGTGCAAGTCGCTTAGCGAACAGCGGGGGGGCCTACAATGAGCAGTTCTTC
-	TRBV18	TRBJ1-6	-	CASSPPQGSSYNSPLHF	TGTGCCAGCTCACCACCGCAGGGGAGCTCCTATAATTCACCCCTCCACTTT
-	TRBV2	TRBJ2-3	-	CASSEWGRTDTQYF	TGTGCCAGCAGTGAATGGGGCCGCACAGATACGCAGTATTTT
TRBD1	TRBV25-1	TRBJ1-3	-	CASSEPGGRNTIYF	TGTGCCAGCAGTGAACCAGGGGGGAGAAACACCATATATTTT
TRBD1	TRBV28	TRBJ1-5	-	CASRLGQGANQPQHF	TGTGCCAGCAGACTCGGACAGGGAGCTAATCAGCCCCAGCATTTT
TRBD1	TRBV2	TRBJ2-5	-	CASSAGTGDRETQYF	TGTGCCAGCAGTGCAGGGACAGGGGATAGGGAGACCCAGTACTTC
TRBD1	TRBV5-1	TRBJ1-1	-	CASSIQGAEYTEAFF	TGCGCCAGCAGCATACAGGGGGCTGAGTACACTGAAGCTTTCTTT
-	TRBV28	TRBJ1-4	-	CASSLTGTANEKLFF	TGTGCCAGCAGTTTGACCGGGACGGCGAATGAAAAACTGTTTTTT
TRBD1	TRBV18	TRBJ2-6	-	CASSQGASSGANVLTF	TGTGCCAGCTCTCAGGGGGCATCCTCTGGGGCCAACGTCCTGACTTTC
TRBD1	TRBV7-2	TRBJ1-5	-	CASSLATGVNQPQHF	TGTGCCAGCAGCTTAGCAACAGGGGTCAATCAGCCCCAGCATTTT
-	TRBV2	TRBJ2-3	-	CASSVSRAAGTDTQYF	TGTGCCAGCAGTGTCTCCAGGGCGGCGGGCACAGATACGCAGTATTTT
TRBD1	TRBV3-1/TRBV3-2	TRBJ2-2	-	CASSQGTGWNTGELFF	TGTGCCAGCAGCCAAGGGACAGGGTGGAACACCGGGGAGCTGTTTTTT
-	TRBV12-3/TRBV12-4	TRBJ1-6	-	CASSFEAAAPLHF	TGTGCCAGCAGCTTTGAGGCGGCTGCACCCCTCCACTTT
-	TRBV5-1	TRBJ1-2	-	CASSLGEGTFGNSF	TGCGCCAGCAGCTTGGGTGAGGGAACCTTCGGTAACTCCTTC
-	TRBV27	TRBJ1-2	once	CASSPGGNYGYTF	TGTGCCAGCAGCCCCGGCGGGAACTATGGCTACACCTTC
TRBD2	TRBV6-2/TRBV6-3	TRBJ2-1	-	CASSTRTSGGGDNEQFF	TGTGCCAGCAGTACCAGGACTAGCGGGGGAGGGGACAATGAGCAGTTCTTC
-	TRBV15	TRBJ2-2	-	CATSRSTGTVNTGELFF	TGTGCCACCAGCAGATCCACCGGGACTGTGAACACCGGGGAGCTGTTTTTT
-	TRBV5-8	TRBJ2-5	-	CASSLLLTASQEQETQYF	TGTGCCAGCAGCTTGCTCCTAACCGCTAGTCAGGAACAAGAGACCCAGTACTTC
-	TRBV29-1	TRBJ2-2	-	CSGRLPIGELFF	TGCAGTGGTCGGCTCCCTATCGGGGAGCTGTTTTTT
TRBD1	TRBV7-3	TRBJ2-2	-	CASSSGGDGELFF	TGTGCCAGCAGCTCAGGGGGCGACGGGGAGCTGTTTTTT
-	TRBV7-2	TRBJ2-1	-	CASSLPWGRGAIYNEQFF	TGTGCCAGCAGCTTACCCTGGGGCCGGGGGGCGATCTACAATGAGCAGTTCTTC
-	TRBV6-5	TRBJ2-7	-	CASSYSTGEYEQYF	TGTGCCAGCAGTTACTCGACAGGAGAGTACGAGCAGTACTTC
-	TRBV12-3/TRBV12-4	TRBJ2-2	-	CASSSQFTGELFF	TGTGCCAGCAGTTCGCAGTTCACCGGGGAGCTGTTTTTT
-	TRBV18	TRBJ1-2	-	CASSPRSGPGYGYTF	TGTGCCAGCTCACCACGTAGCGGGCCCGGATATGGCTACACCTTC